This T cell receptor beta chain was sequenced in a study of regulatory T cells in long-lasting Graves disease. For the study at large: Antithyroid drugs had been given to newly diagnosed Graves' patients for under 3 months.

Ten or more counts support this clonotype. Its antigen is still unknown. From germline, CDR1 is MNHEY and CDR2 SVGEGT. V was clipped by 2 bases and J by 0 bases; unmatched bases: 4. The CDR3 contains 17 residues. Building the TCR beta libraries relied on iRepertoire HTBI primers, and CDR3 regions underwent Arm-PCR. TCRdb itself ran the multiplex PCR reads through MiXCR, one entry per CDR3 protein. The table has hundreds of thousands of distinct CDR3 sequences, over 15% seen once. Study-wide findings and caveats: Preferential use of TRBV28, TRBJ1-2 and TRBJ2-5 was seen in persistent disease. The TCR repertoire of persistent Graves' patients was less diverse than that of newly diagnosed ones.

Indicated time point: newly diagnosed GD, antithyroid drugs for less than 3 months. Extracted PBMC RNA gave rise to the TCR library. These same data were also listed under a study on T cells in Graves' hyperthyroidism and ophthalmopathy. This second study says: First-round RT-PCR of the TCR CDR3 relied on the HTBI primer set.

This clonotype was obtained from a man between 40 and 49 years old with Graves disease. The chain links TRBV6-2 or TRBV6-3 to TRBJ1-6; TRBD1 aligns across 7 bases. Sequences were derived from peripheral blood mononuclear cells (PBMCs), sampled at new diagnosis, from a patient treated with antithyroid drugs. CDR3 in DNA: TGTGCCAGCAGTTACGGCCAGGGGGGCTCCTATAATTCACCCCTCCACTTT. Its protein product is CASSYGQGGSYNSPLHF.